This TCR beta chain was obtained from a study of CXCR3-negative and CXCR3-positive naive CD8 T cells. Study observations and caveats: A higher hydrophobicity marked the TRB CDR3s of CXCR3-positive naive cells versus CXCR3-negative naive cells.

A word on this clonotype: Its antigen remains unidentified.

The CDR3 extends over 16 amino acids. Germline V lookup: CDR1 DFQATT, CDR2 SNEGSKA (reference sequence). TRB cDNA was prepared as libraries by UMI-labeled 5' RACE. From the 5' RACE reads, TCRdb lists one entry per CDR3 protein and no DNA. The table lists some 130,000 distinct CDR3 sequences. Input material: naive CXCR3+ CD8+ T cells from blood. The subset is: CD45RO-CCR7+CD27+CD95- naive CD8+ T cells expressing CXCR3 (TNR3+). J is TRBJ2-7 and V is TRBV20-1; no DNA is available, so the TRBD2 call from TCRdb remains unchecked. The TCR sequence derives from a human donor in good health. Some clones in this sample may be carry-over from other donors' samples. The CDR3 loop reads CSAPLLLAGGNYEQYF.